Here is one T cell receptor (beta chain) with its context. Repertoires were generated with immunoSEQ multiplex PCR, while TCRdb's copy carries only in-frame clones and drops some. In the table there are about 110,000 clones, about 90% of which are singletons. This entry belongs to a study of T cell responses to AZD1222 COVID-19 vaccine. The junction had 4 bases not matched to a gene; V was cut back by 3 bases and J by 8 bases. The length of the CDR3 is 13 residues. Germline V CDR1 and CDR2: SGHTS, YDEGEE. The receptor was isolated from an adult in good health. The sequencing here drew on peripheral blood, taken on day 0 of AZD1222 vaccination. The chain carries TRBV5-8 and TRBJ1-2, with 10 bases identical to TRBD1. Here the CDR3 reads CASSSGQGGGYTF. CDR3 sequence (DNA): TGTGCCAGCAGCTCAGGACAGGGGGGAGGCTACACCTTC.